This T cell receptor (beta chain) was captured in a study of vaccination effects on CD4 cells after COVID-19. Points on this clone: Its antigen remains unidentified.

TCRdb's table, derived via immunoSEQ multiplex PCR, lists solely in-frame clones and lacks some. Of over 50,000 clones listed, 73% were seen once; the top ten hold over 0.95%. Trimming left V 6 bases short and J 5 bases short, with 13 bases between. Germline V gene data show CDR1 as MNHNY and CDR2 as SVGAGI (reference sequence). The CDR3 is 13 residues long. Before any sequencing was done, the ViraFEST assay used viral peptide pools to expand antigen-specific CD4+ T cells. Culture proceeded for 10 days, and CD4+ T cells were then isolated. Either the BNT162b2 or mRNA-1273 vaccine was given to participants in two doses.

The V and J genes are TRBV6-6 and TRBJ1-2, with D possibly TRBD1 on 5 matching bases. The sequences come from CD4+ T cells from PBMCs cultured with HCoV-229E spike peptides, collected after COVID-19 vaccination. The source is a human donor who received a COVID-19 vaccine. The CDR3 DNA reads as TGTGCCAGCAGCGAGGGGACCAGGTATGGCTACACCTTC. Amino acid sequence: CASSEGTRYGYTF.